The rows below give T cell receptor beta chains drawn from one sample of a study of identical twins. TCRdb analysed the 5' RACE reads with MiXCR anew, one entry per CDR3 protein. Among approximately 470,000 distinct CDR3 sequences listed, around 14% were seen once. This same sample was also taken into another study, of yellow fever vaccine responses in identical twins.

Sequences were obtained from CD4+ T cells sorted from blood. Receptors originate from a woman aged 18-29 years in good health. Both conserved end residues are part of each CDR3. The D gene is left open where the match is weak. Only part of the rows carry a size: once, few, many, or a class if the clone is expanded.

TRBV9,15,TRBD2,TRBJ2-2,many,CASSPGLAGTGELFF,TGTGCCAGCAGCCCCGGACTAGCGGGAACCGGGGAGCTGTTTTTT
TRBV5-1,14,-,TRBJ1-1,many,CASSLDGRNTEAFF,TGCGCCAGCAGCTTGGACGGGAGGAACACTGAAGCTTTCTTT
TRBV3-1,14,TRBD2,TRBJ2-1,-,CASSRSGAYNEQFF,TGTGCCAGCAGCCGTAGCGGGGCCTACAATGAGCAGTTCTTC
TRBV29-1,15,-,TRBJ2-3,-,CSVGGAGVNADTQYF,TGCAGCGTTGGGGGGGCGGGAGTTAATGCAGATACGCAGTATTTT
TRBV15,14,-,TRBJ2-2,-,CATRPGGNTGELFF,TGTGCCACCCGACCTGGGGGGAACACCGGGGAGCTGTTTTTT
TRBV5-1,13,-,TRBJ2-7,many,CASRWDTRYEQYF,TGCGCCAGCCGATGGGACACTCGCTACGAGCAGTACTTC
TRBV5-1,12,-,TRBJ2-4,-,CASSLGNGIQYF,TGCGCCAGCAGCTTGGGCAACGGCATTCAGTACTTC
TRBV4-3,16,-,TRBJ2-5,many,CASSPALGGQEETQYF,TGCGCCAGCAGCCCAGCCCTAGGGGGGCAGGAGGAGACCCAGTACTTC
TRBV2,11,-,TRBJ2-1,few,CASSVLVEQFF,TGTGCCAGCAGTGTTCTCGTTGAGCAGTTCTTC
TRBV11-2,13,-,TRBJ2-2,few,CASSFLVAGELFF,TGTGCCAGCAGCTTCTTGGTAGCCGGGGAGCTGTTTTTT
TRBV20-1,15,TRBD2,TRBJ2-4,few,CSARDFPREGNIQYF,TGCAGTGCTAGAGATTTCCCCAGGGAGGGGAACATTCAGTACTTC
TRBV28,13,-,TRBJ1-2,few,CASRSDRSNGYTF,TGTGCCAGCAGGTCGGACAGATCAAATGGCTACACCTTC
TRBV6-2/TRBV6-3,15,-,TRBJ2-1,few,CASSYLLDFYNEQFF,TGTGCCAGCAGTTACCTACTCGACTTCTACAATGAGCAGTTCTTC
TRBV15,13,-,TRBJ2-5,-,CATSRGTKETQYF,TGTGCCACCAGCAGAGGGACGAAGGAGACCCAGTACTTC
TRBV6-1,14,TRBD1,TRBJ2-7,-,CASTKTGKSYEQYF,TGTGCCAGCACCAAGACAGGGAAGAGCTACGAGCAGTACTTC
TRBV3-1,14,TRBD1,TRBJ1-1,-,CASSQEVGTAEAFF,TGTGCCAGCAGCCAAGAGGTAGGGACAGCTGAAGCTTTCTTT
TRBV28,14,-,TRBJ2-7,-,CASSPIVDTYEQYF,TGTGCCAGCAGTCCGATCGTGGACACGTACGAGCAGTACTTC
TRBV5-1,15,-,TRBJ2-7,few,CASSLSGGQPYEQYF,TGCGCCAGCAGCTTGTCCGGAGGACAACCCTACGAGCAGTACTTC
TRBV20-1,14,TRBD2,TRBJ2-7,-,CSARLLTGGDEQYF,TGCAGTGCCCGACTATTAACGGGAGGCGACGAGCAGTACTTC
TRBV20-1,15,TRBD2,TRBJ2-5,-,CSAASIAGEFGTQYF,TGCAGTGCAGCATCAATAGCGGGAGAGTTTGGGACCCAGTACTTC
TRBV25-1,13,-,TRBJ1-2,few,CASSDLNGDGYTF,TGTGCCAGCAGTGACTTAAATGGGGATGGCTACACCTTC
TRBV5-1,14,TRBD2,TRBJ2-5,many,CASSATSGRETQYF,TGCGCCAGCAGCGCAACTAGCGGGAGAGAGACCCAGTACTTC
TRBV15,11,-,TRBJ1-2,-,CATTLHYGYTF,TGTGCCACCACCCTACACTATGGCTACACCTTC
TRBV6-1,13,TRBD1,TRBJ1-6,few,CASSRQGQSPLHF,TGTGCCAGCAGTCGACAGGGTCAGTCACCCCTCCACTTT
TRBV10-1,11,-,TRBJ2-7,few,CASSESAQVHF,TGCGCCAGCAGTGAGTCGGCCCAGGTCCACTTC
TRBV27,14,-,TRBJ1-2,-,CASSPKFGGYGYTF,TGTGCCAGCAGTCCGAAGTTCGGGGGGTATGGCTACACCTTC
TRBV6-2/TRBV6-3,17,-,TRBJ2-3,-,CASRPTPGSPGTDTQYF,TGTGCCAGCAGACCAACCCCGGGATCACCTGGCACAGATACGCAGTATTTT
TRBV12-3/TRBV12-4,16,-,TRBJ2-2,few,CASSLGLIRYTGELFF,TGTGCCAGCAGTCTCGGACTCATCAGATACACCGGGGAGCTGTTTTTT
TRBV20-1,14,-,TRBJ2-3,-,CSANWGRGTDTQYF,TGCAGTGCTAATTGGGGGAGAGGCACAGATACGCAGTATTTT
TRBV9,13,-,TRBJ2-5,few,CASSVGGWETQYF,TGTGCCAGCAGCGTAGGAGGTTGGGAGACCCAGTACTTC
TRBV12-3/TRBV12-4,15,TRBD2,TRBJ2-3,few,CASSLGGLVADTQYF,TGTGCCAGCAGTTTGGGGGGACTAGTCGCAGATACGCAGTATTTT
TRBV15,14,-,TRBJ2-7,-,CATSREGGGYEQYF,TGTGCCACCAGCAGAGAAGGCGGAGGCTACGAGCAGTACTTC
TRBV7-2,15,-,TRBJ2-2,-,CASSLNLLNTGELFF,TGTGCCAGCAGCTTAAACCTCCTTAACACCGGGGAGCTGTTTTTT
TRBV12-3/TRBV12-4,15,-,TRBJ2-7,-,CASRRQTHRPYEQYF,TGTGCCAGCAGAAGGCAGACTCACCGACCCTACGAGCAGTACTTC
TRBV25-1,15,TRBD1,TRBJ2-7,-,CASSASTGVSYEQYF,TGTGCCAGCAGTGCCTCGACAGGGGTTTCCTACGAGCAGTACTTC
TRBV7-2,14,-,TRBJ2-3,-,CATRYTASTDTQYF,TGTGCCACCCGGTACACGGCTAGCACAGATACGCAGTATTTT
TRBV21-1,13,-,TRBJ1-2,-,CASIRRGLSGYTF,TGTGCCAGCATCCGACGGGGTTTAAGCGGCTACACCTTC
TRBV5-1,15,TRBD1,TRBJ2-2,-,CASTDRGVNTGELFF,TGCGCCAGCACCGACAGGGGTGTGAACACCGGGGAGCTGTTTTTT
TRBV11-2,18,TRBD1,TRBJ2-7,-,CASSLEGTGLSGSYEQYF,TGTGCCAGCAGCTTAGAGGGGACAGGGCTAAGTGGCTCCTACGAGCAGTACTTC
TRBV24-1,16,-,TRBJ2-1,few,CATSDPAARGRNEQFF,TGTGCCACCAGTGATCCAGCCGCCCGGGGGCGGAATGAGCAGTTCTTC
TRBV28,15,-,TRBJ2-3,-,CASSQKKPGIDTQYF,TGTGCCAGCAGTCAGAAGAAACCAGGGATAGATACGCAGTATTTT
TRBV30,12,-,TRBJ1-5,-,CAWQAGNQPQHF,TGTGCCTGGCAGGCAGGCAATCAGCCCCAGCATTTT
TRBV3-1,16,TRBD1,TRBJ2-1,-,CASSQGGWTGVLEQFF,TGTGCCAGCAGCCAAGGGGGGTGGACAGGGGTGCTCGAGCAGTTCTTC
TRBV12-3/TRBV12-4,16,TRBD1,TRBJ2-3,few,CASRQKGDRNTDTQYF,TGTGCCAGCAGACAAAAAGGGGACAGGAACACAGATACGCAGTATTTT
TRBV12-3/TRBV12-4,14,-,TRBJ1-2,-,CASSFSEKNYGYTF,TGTGCCAGCAGTTTCTCGGAGAAAAACTATGGCTACACCTTC
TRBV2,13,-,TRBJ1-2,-,CARSAAGNYGYTF,TGTGCCAGAAGTGCGGCAGGGAACTATGGCTACACCTTC
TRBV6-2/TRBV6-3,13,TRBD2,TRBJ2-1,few,CATRGVSGTEQFF,TGTGCCACCCGGGGAGTTAGCGGGACGGAGCAGTTCTTC
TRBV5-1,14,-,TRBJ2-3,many,CASSPGGRTDTQYF,TGCGCCAGCAGCCCCGGGGGGCGCACAGATACGCAGTATTTT
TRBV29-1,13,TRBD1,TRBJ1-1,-,CSVAEGASTEAFF,TGCAGCGTTGCCGAGGGGGCGAGCACTGAAGCTTTCTTT
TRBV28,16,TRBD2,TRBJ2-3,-,CASSFVGAGGRDTQYF,TGTGCCAGCAGCTTTGTTGGAGCGGGGGGCCGAGATACGCAGTATTTT
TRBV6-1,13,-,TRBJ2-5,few,CASTPGHQETQYF,TGTGCCAGCACCCCAGGCCACCAAGAGACCCAGTACTTC
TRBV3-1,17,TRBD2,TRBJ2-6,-,CASSPYLAGAGANVLTF,TGTGCCAGCAGCCCCTATCTAGCGGGAGCGGGGGCCAACGTCCTGACTTTC
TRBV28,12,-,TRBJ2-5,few,CASESGKETQYF,TGTGCCAGTGAGTCAGGGAAAGAGACCCAGTACTTC